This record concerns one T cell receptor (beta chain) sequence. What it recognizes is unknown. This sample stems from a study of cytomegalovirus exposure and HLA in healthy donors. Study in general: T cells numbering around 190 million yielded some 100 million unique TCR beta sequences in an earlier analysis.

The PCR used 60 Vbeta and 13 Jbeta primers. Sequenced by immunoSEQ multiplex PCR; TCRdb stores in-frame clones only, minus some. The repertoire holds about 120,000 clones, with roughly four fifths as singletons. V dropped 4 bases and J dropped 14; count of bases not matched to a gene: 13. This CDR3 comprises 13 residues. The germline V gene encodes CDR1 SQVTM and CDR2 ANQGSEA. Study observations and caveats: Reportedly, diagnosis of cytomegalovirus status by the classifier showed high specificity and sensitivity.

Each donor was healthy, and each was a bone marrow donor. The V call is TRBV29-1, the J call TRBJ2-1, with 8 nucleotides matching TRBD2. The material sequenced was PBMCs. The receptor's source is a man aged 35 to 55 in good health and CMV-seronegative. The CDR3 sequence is CSVVWSGVREEFF. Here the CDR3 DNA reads TGCAGCGTTGTTTGGAGCGGGGTGCGGGAGGAGTTCTTC.